The rows below give T cell receptor beta chains drawn from one sample of a study of Ad26.COV2.S vaccination and SARS-CoV-2 variants. The repertoire was sequenced with immunoSEQ multiplex PCR; TCRdb's copy has only in-frame clones and lacks some. The sample lists about 440,000 clones; roughly nine tenths were seen once. The sample here was peripheral blood, taken in a trial of Ad26.COV2.S vaccine versus placebo. The source is a person aged 18-65 years who received the Ad26.COV2.S COVID-19 vaccine or a placebo. CDR3s include the opening cysteine and the closing phenylalanine or tryptophan. Fields, in order: clone size, J gene, V gene, CDR3 protein. Expanded clones get a size class; other rows say once, few or many, or leave the size out.

>.|TRBJ2-1|TRBV11-2
CASSLGGGSDNEQFF
>.|TRBJ2-3|TRBV14
CASSQVKPTTDTQYF
>.|TRBJ2-1|TRBV12-3/TRBV12-4
CASSLRAGDEQFF
>once|TRBJ2-1|TRBV4-2
CASSQEPTEEQFF
>once|TRBJ1-6|TRBV6-1
CASREAGPNSPLHF
>.|TRBJ2-3|TRBV9
CASSVADWVSGSDTQYF
>many|TRBJ1-4|TRBV7-9
CAGSGAANEKLFF
>.|TRBJ2-1|TRBV4-2
CASSREIFSGSYEQFF
>.|TRBJ1-5|TRBV5-5
CASSLVGANQPQHF
>.|TRBJ2-1|TRBV4-2
CASSLLHGTSGSRWYRDNEQFF
>.|TRBJ1-4|TRBV4-1
CASSHAGRSDEKLFF
>.|TRBJ2-1|TRBV20-1
CSASAGLLGDEQFF
>many|TRBJ1-5|TRBV19
CASSPGGVGNQPQHF
>.|TRBJ1-2|TRBV9
CASSVGQTNYGYTF
>.|TRBJ2-7|TRBV9
CASSVVAGSYEQYF
>.|TRBJ2-1|TRBV7-3
CASSLVVRDEQFF
>.|TRBJ1-1|TRBV20-1
CSASGNSNTEAFF
>.|TRBJ2-6|TRBV7-3
CASSSGGVLTF
>.|TRBJ1-3|TRBV6-6
CASSYSAGPIYF
>.|TRBJ2-1|TRBV2
CASTKSGTSGSRAGNEQFF
>.|TRBJ2-3|TRBV7-3
CASRRAGGTDTQYF
>.|TRBJ2-7|TRBV28
CASSSRSEQYF
>.|TRBJ1-2|TRBV1
CTSSHTTVKPNYGYTF
>.|TRBJ1-2|TRBV27
CASSLRGYGYTF
>.|TRBJ2-2|TRBV6-5
CASSLEGLGGELFF
>.|TRBJ1-3|TRBV6-5
CASSYSHGGSGNTIYF
>.|TRBJ2-1|TRBV4-1
CASSQHSLAGGDEQFF
>once|TRBJ2-5|TRBV13
CASSLGGPRETQYF
>.|TRBJ1-6|TRBV5-5
CASSLRTLNSPLHF
>.|TRBJ1-6|TRBV30
CAWATGGVDSPLHF
>.|TRBJ2-2|TRBV7-3
CASSRRGSTGELFF
>few|TRBJ1-2|TRBV24-1
CATSEGGTGGRYGYTF
>.|TRBJ2-2|TRBV10-3
CAIKRDQGKSGELFF
>.|TRBJ1-2|TRBV27
CASRDPTGVDYGYTF
>.|TRBJ1-1|TRBV7-9
CASSPRQRMNTEAFF
>.|TRBJ1-3|TRBV7-2
CASSAGNTIYF
>few|TRBJ2-7|TRBV7-9
CASSFSTDYEQYF
>.|TRBJ1-5|TRBV7-8
CASSPGAVQLRGGNQPQHF
>.|TRBJ2-1|TRBV7-8
CASSPRGVSYNEQFF
>.|TRBJ1-4|TRBV27
CASRARGGSNEKLFF
>once|TRBJ2-7|TRBV11-3
CASSQSSSYEQYF
>few|TRBJ1-2|TRBV7-2
CASSSSGTGVGGYTF
>many|TRBJ2-7|TRBV7-9
CASGLAGVAEQYF
>once|TRBJ2-7|TRBV18
CASSPLGAGVGYEQYF
>once|TRBJ2-5|TRBV5-6
CASIETGASGETQYF
>.|TRBJ2-7|TRBV7-2
CASLIAGVRSEQYF
>.|TRBJ1-3|TRBV18
CASSPRDRDANTIYF
>.|TRBJ1-5|TRBV3-1/TRBV3-2
CASSQGQGGGQPQHF
>once|TRBJ1-2|TRBV27
CASTPTGGGFGYTF
>.|TRBJ1-3|TRBV18
CASSPGTIGNTIYF